One sample yielded the 30 T cell receptor beta chains listed below, sequenced in a study of blood T cell repertoires in COVID-19. Profiled with immunoSEQ multiplex PCR; TCRdb holds only in-frame clones, not every one. The table includes about 120,000 clones, roughly 80% detected once. The source material was peripheral blood. Every receptor here comes from a human donor in a cohort sampled during active COVID-19.

This chain joins TRBV9 and TRBJ1-2; unclear D gene. V was trimmed by 0 bases and J by 2 bases, leaving 11 bases between them. This CDR3 has 15 amino acids. CDR1 and CDR2 (germline): SGDLS, YYNGEE. CDR3 DNA: TGTGCCAGCAGCGTAGGGGCGTGGGAGAACTATGGCTACACCTTC. As protein: CASSVGAWENYGYTF.

About this clone itself: A junction boundary mismatches the germline segment, possibly from a read error. The gene calls are TRBV5-4 and TRBJ2-6; tentatively, D is TRBD2 (6 bases). The CDR3 runs to 16 residues. Per germline, CDR1 SGHNT and CDR2 YYREEE (reference sequence). The DNA for the CDR3 is TGTGCCAGCAGCTTGGGCGGGGCTTCTGGGGCCAACGTCCCGACTTTC. Translated, it gives CASSLGGASGANVPTF.

The CDR3 region has the DNA TGCGCCAGCAGCTTGGCAGGGGCAGGAGCCTACGAGCAGTACTTC. Translation gives CASSLAGAGAYEQYF. The chain carries TRBV5-1 and TRBJ2-7, with D possibly being TRBD1 (6 bases). There are 15 residues in the CDR3. The germline CDR1 and CDR2 sequences are SGHRS and YFSETQ. V was pared by 0 bases and J by 2 bases, with 12 bases between.

In DNA form, the CDR3 reads TGTGCCAGCAGCTTAGTGCTGGGGCAGGGGGTGCACACCGGGGAGCTGTTTTTT. Amino acids: CASSLVLGQGVHTGELFF. The chain joins TRBV7-2 to TRBJ2-2; 7 bases map to TRBD1. CDR1 SGHTA and CDR2 FQGNSA come from the germline V gene. The J segment lost 3 bases and the V segment lost 1 base, leaving 11 bases of the junction unmatched. The CDR3 is 18 residues long.

The chain couples TRBV18 to TRBJ2-7, with a weak D call TRBD1 (6 bases). Trimming stripped 5 bases from V and 7 bases from J, with 18 bases between. The CDR3 runs to 14 residues. From germline, CDR1 is KGHSH and CDR2 LQKENI. This chain's CDR3 is CASSFGQSYGEQYF. The CDR3 DNA reads as TGTGCCAGCTCATTCGGACAGAGCTACGGAGAGCAGTACTTC.

V gene TRBV7-9 combines with J gene TRBJ2-5; 7 bases agree with TRBD1. V trimming: 3 bases; J trimming: 2 bases; junction bases outside the gene matches: 3. The CDR3 extends over 14 amino acids. The germline gives CDR1 SEHNR, CDR2 FQNEAQ (reference sequence). The CDR3 DNA is TGTGCCAGCAGCTTCGACAGGGTTCAAGAGACCCAGTACTTC. Translation: CASSFDRVQETQYF.

This chain joins TRBV5-5 and TRBJ2-3; possibly TRBD1 for D (5 bases). The V gene lost 0 bases and the J gene lost 2 bases, with 13 bases spanning the gap. The CDR3 is made up of 16 amino acids. Germline V CDR1 and CDR2: SGHKS, YYEKEE (reference sequence). CDR3 sequence: CASSLEGAGPTDTQYF. CDR3 coding DNA: TGTGCCAGCAGCTTGGAAGGCGCAGGGCCCACAGATACGCAGTATTTT.

The J gene is TRBJ1-6, the V gene TRBV5-5, with TRBD1 matching over 7 bases. Trimming took 4 bases from V and 10 from J; bases not matched to a gene: 8. Looked up from germline, CDR1 is SGHKS and CDR2 is YYEKEE (reference sequence). There are 14 residues in the CDR3. The CDR3 protein is CASSTDRVDSPLHF. CDR3 DNA sequence: TGTGCCAGCAGCACAGACAGGGTGGACTCACCCCTCCACTTT.

This chain uses TRBV9 with TRBJ2-1; 16 nucleotides line up with TRBD2. The V gene's germline CDR1 is SGDLS and CDR2 YYNGEE. V trimming: 0 bases; J trimming: 4 bases; junction bases outside the gene matches: 10. This CDR3 contains 20 residues. The CDR3 loop reads CASSVDPGTSGGALYNEQFF. DNA for the CDR3: TGTGCCAGCAGCGTAGACCCTGGGACTAGCGGGGGGGCATTATACAATGAGCAGTTCTTC. Drawing the rest from reference TRBV9 and TRBJ2-1, the complete variable domain is DSGVTQTPKHLITATGQRVTLRCSPRSGDLSVYWYQQSLDQGLQFLIQYYNGEERAKGNILERFSAQQFPDLHSELNLSSLELGDSALYFCASSVDPGTSGGALYNEQFFGPGTRLTVL.

DNA for the CDR3: TGTGCCAGCAGTACCCCCCCGGCGGATTTTTATGGCTACACCTTC. Translation gives CASSTPPADFYGYTF. V gene TRBV6-2 or TRBV6-3 combines with J gene TRBJ1-2; D remains unclear. V was clipped by 5 bases and J by 5 bases, with 18 bases between them. Germline loops: CDR1 MNHEY, CDR2 SVGEGT. The CDR3 has 15 residues.

This chain links TRBV18 with TRBJ2-7; 7 bases match TRBD2. The CDR3 runs 15 residues. After removal of 0 bases from V and 3 bases from J, the junction contained 5 bases not matched to a gene. Germline assignment: CDR1 KGHSH and CDR2 LQKENI. CDR3 nucleotide sequence: TGTGCCAGCTCACCACCGGGAGGGGAAAGCTACGAGCAGTACTTC. Its translation is CASSPPGGESYEQYF.

The V and J genes are TRBV23-1 and TRBJ2-3; 12 bases agree with TRBD1. TRBV23-1 is treated as an ORF (open reading frame) with a function not yet certain. The CDR3 sequence is 20 residues long. Unmatched junction bases numbered 12, after V lost 1 base and J lost 1 base. The CDR3 region is CASSQFLLGDRGPGTDTQYF. CDR3 DNA sequence: TGCGCCAGCAGTCAATTCCTTCTCGGGGACAGGGGGCCGGGCACAGATACGCAGTATTTT.

The chain employs TRBV7-2 and TRBJ1-2, with 7 bases matching TRBD1. CDR1 and CDR2 from the germline V gene are SGHTA and FQGNSA. This CDR3 has 15 amino acids. Trimming took 5 bases from V and 3 from J; bases not matched to a gene: 9. CDR3 in amino acids: CASSQGQGGYYGYTF. In DNA form, the CDR3 reads TGTGCCAGCAGCCAGGGCCAGGGGGGATACTATGGCTACACCTTC.

The rearrangement links TRBV3-1 (or the pseudogene TRBV3-2) to TRBJ2-3; D is unclear. V lost 4 bases and J lost 3, with 5 bases in between. Germline V gene data show CDR1 as LGHDT and CDR2 as YNNKEL (reference sequence). This CDR3 is 12 amino acids long. CDR3 region: CASSPATDTQYF. The CDR3 nucleotides are TGTGCCAGCAGCCCCGCGACAGATACGCAGTATTTT.

The rearrangement uses TRBV15 and TRBJ2-1, with D tentatively TRBD2 (6 bases). With 3 bases removed from V and 5 bases from J, the gap between germline ends came to 11 bases. The CDR3 is 14 amino acids. Germline CDR1 and CDR2: LNHNV and YYDKDF (reference sequence). CDR3 in DNA: TGTGCCACCAGCAGGGAGGGGTTCGACAATGAGCAGTTCTTC. Translation: CATSREGFDNEQFF.

The chain couples TRBV11-2 to TRBJ2-3; weak D call: TRBD1 (6 bases). The germline CDR1 and CDR2 sequences are SGHAT and FQNNGV. The CDR3 spans 14 residues. V shed 5 bases and J shed 3 bases, with 12 bases lying between them. CDR3: CASSPGHRTDTQYF. As DNA, the CDR3 is TGTGCCAGCAGCCCGGGACACCGAACAGATACGCAGTATTTT.

This rearrangement joins TRBV4-1 to TRBJ1-5, with D maybe TRBD1 (6 bases). The germline CDR1 and CDR2 sequences are MGHRA and YSYEKL. There are 17 residues in the CDR3. The V end lost 2 bases, the J end lost 2 bases, and 16 bases lay between the germline ends. CDR3: CASSQTTGFLGNQPQHF. The DNA of the CDR3 is TGCGCCAGCAGCCAAACAACAGGGTTCCTTGGCAATCAGCCCCAGCATTTT.

As DNA, the CDR3 is TGTGCCAGCAGCTTAGGCTCATCGACAGGAGACTACGAGCAGTACTTC. It encodes CASSLGSSTGDYEQYF. The chain joins TRBV11-2 to TRBJ2-7, with D maybe TRBD1 (6 bases). This CDR3 region has 16 residues. Trimming removed 1 base at V and 3 bases at J, with 16 bases between. Germline V gene lookup returns CDR1 SGHAT and CDR2 FQNNGV.

The genes are TRBV3-1 (or the pseudogene TRBV3-2) and TRBJ2-7; 15 positions match TRBD2. Germline assignment: CDR1 LGHDT and CDR2 YNNKEL (reference sequence). J gave up 1 base and V 4 bases, and 11 bases lay outside the gene matches. The CDR3 sequence is 19 residues long. The CDR3 spells CASSPVGLAGGAASYEQYF. The DNA of the CDR3 is TGTGCCAGCAGCCCGGTGGGACTAGCGGGGGGCGCCGCTTCCTACGAGCAGTACTTC.

This clone was seen a handful of times. This chain links TRBV3-1 (or the pseudogene TRBV3-2) with TRBJ2-5; no firm D call. Germline lookup yields CDR1 LGHDT and CDR2 YNNKEL (reference sequence). This CDR3 has 12 amino acids. The V end lost 5 bases, the J end lost 1 base, and 5 bases lay between the germline ends. CDR3 region: CASSSSQETQYF. DNA of the CDR3: TGTGCCAGCAGCTCATCCCAAGAGACCCAGTACTTC.

The chain recombines TRBV25-1 with TRBJ1-3, with D possibly being TRBD1 (6 bases). Germline CDR1 reads MGHDK; CDR2 reads SYGVNS. This CDR3 is built from 14 residues. Trimming left V 6 bases short and J 2 bases short, with 11 bases between. The CDR3 sequence: CASSFRGAGNTIYF. The CDR3 DNA follows: TGTGCCAGCAGCTTCAGGGGTGCTGGAAACACCATATATTTT.

The genes are TRBV5-1 and TRBJ2-7; D might be TRBD1 or TRBD2, each matching 5 bases. Germline lookup yields CDR1 SGHRS and CDR2 YFSETQ. This CDR3 is 14 amino acids long. Trimming pared 4 bases from V and 7 bases from J, leaving 18 bases between. The CDR3 region has the DNA TGCGCCAGCAGCCTGGGAGACAGCGTATTAGAGCAGTACTTC. Translated: CASSLGDSVLEQYF.

This clone was detected a few times. The rearrangement joins TRBV11-2 to TRBJ1-6; a possible D gene is TRBD1 (5 bases). V was trimmed by 5 bases and J by 7 bases, leaving 15 bases between them. CDR1 is SGHAT, CDR2 FQNNGV, per germline. The CDR3 is made up of 15 amino acids. CDR3 protein: CASSPQQGGNSPLHF. For the CDR3, the DNA is TGTGCCAGCAGCCCGCAGCAGGGAGGCAATTCACCCCTCCACTTT.

This chain uses TRBV6-5 with TRBJ1-6; D is perhaps TRBD1 (6 bases). Trimming removed 4 bases at V and 9 bases at J, with 13 bases between. This CDR3 spans 14 amino acids. Germline V gives CDR1 MNHEY, CDR2 SVGAGI. Here the CDR3 reads CASSWAGEASPLHF. CDR3 DNA sequence: TGTGCCAGCAGTTGGGCAGGGGAAGCTTCACCCCTCCACTTT.

This clone was observed a handful of times. Other DNA sequences in this specimen translate into the identical CDR3. The chain employs TRBV7-9 and TRBJ2-5; a possible D gene is TRBD1 (6 bases). In germline, CDR1 is SEHNR, CDR2 FQNEAQ (reference sequence). Trimming took 2 bases from V and 4 from J, leaving 11 bases between them. CDR3 length equals 14 residues. CDR3 protein: CASSLMGARETQYF. The DNA of the CDR3 is TGTGCCAGCAGCTTAATGGGGGCCAGAGAGACCCAGTACTTC.

The chain recombines TRBV6-2 or TRBV6-3 with TRBJ2-4; no clear D. CDR1 is MNHEY and CDR2 is SVGEGT in the germline V gene. The CDR3 is made up of 11 amino acids. Trimming shortened V by 6 bases and J by 8 bases, and 8 bases separated the two germline ends. CDR3 sequence reads: CASSFGDIQYF. CDR3 DNA sequence: TGTGCCAGCAGCTTCGGAGACATTCAGTACTTC.

The rearrangement links TRBV13 to TRBJ1-4; D is possibly TRBD1 (5 bases). Germline V gene data show CDR1 as PRHDT and CDR2 as FYEKMQ (reference sequence). The CDR3 is 14 residues long. Trimming took 3 bases from V and 8 from J, leaving 13 bases between them. The CDR3: CASSFNRFGEKLFF. CDR3 DNA: TGTGCCAGCAGCTTTAACAGGTTCGGAGAAAAACTGTTTTTT.

This clone has only one observation. V and J are TRBV13 and TRBJ2-7; a weak D match, TRBD1 (5 bases). This CDR3 has 14 residues. Between the trimmed V and J ends, which lost 1 base and 7 bases, there was a span of 14 bases. CDR1 PRHDT and CDR2 FYEKMQ come from the germline V gene (reference sequence). The CDR3: CASSLEGMVWEQYF. Here the CDR3 DNA reads TGTGCCAGCAGCTTAGAGGGGATGGTGTGGGAGCAGTACTTC.

A few counts support this clone. This chain uses TRBV7-9 with TRBJ2-3, with 9 bases that match TRBD2. Germline-derived CDR1 and CDR2 are SEHNR and FQNEAQ (reference sequence). This CDR3 spans 15 amino acids. The ends lost 1 base at V and 3 bases at J; junction bases unmatched: 2. The CDR3 nucleotides read TGTGCCAGCAGCTTAGGCGGGGGGGCAACAGATACGCAGTATTTT. Its protein is CASSLGGGATDTQYF. The full variable domain, rest sourced from reference TRBV7-9 and TRBJ2-3, is DTGVSQNPRHKITKRGQNVTFRCDPISEHNRLYWYRQTLGQGPEFLTYFQNEAQLEKSRLLSDRFSAERPKGSFSTLEIQRTEQGDSAMYLCASSLGGGATDTQYFGPGTRLTVL.

The V gene is TRBV7-8, the J gene TRBJ2-1, with TRBD2 identical over 10 bases. The CDR3 runs 15 residues. CDR1 is SGHVS, CDR2 FQNEAQ, per germline. V shed 6 bases, J shed 2 bases, and the junction held 4 bases outside the gene matches. The CDR3 loop reads CASRKRGGPYNEQFF. The CDR3 nucleotides read TGTGCCAGCAGGAAGCGGGGGGGCCCCTACAATGAGCAGTTCTTC.